These 20 T cell receptor beta chains originate from one sample sequenced in a study of OX40 agonist ivuxolimab in advanced cancers. Profiled with immunoSEQ multiplex PCR; TCRdb holds only in-frame clones, not every one. The sample yields roughly 79,000 clones, less than 95% seen once. Sequenced material: CD4+ or CD8+ T cells sorted from blood, taken in a trial of the OX40 agonist ivuxolimab. The receptors shown here come from an adult with an advanced solid tumor such as melanoma, head and neck, liver or kidney cancer.

V gene TRBV11-2 combines with J gene TRBJ1-2; TRBD1 matches at 8 bases. The CDR3 loop spans 16 amino acids. Germline loops: CDR1 SGHAT, CDR2 FQNNGV. J gave up 0 bases and V 5 bases, and 8 bases lay outside the gene matches. The CDR3 loop reads CASSGYRGDTNYGYTF. In DNA form, the CDR3 reads TGTGCCAGCAGCGGTTACAGGGGGGACACTAACTATGGCTACACCTTC.

The chain has TRBV6-5 and TRBJ1-1; D gene uncertain. Germline V gene data show CDR1 as MNHEY and CDR2 as SVGAGI. This CDR3 contains 13 residues. V gave up 7 bases and J gave up 1 base, with 10 bases separating them. Here the CDR3 reads CASTWSPNTEAFF. CDR3 sequence (DNA): TGTGCCAGCACGTGGAGCCCGAACACTGAAGCTTTCTTT.

The V gene is TRBV7-8, the J gene TRBJ2-1; 15 bases agree with TRBD2. Germline CDR1 SGHVS, CDR2 FQNEAQ. Trimming removed 3 bases from V and 1 base from J; junction bases left unmatched: 4. This CDR3 spans 18 amino acids. The CDR3 is CASSFGLAGGPSYNEQFF. CDR3 DNA: TGTGCCAGCAGCTTCGGACTAGCGGGGGGGCCGTCCTACAATGAGCAGTTCTTC.

This chain uses TRBV7-2 with TRBJ2-7; no clear D gene. There are 12 residues in the CDR3. The V end was cut by 2 bases, the J end by 2 bases, with 4 bases between. CDR1 and CDR2 (germline): SGHTA, FQGNSA. The CDR3 spells CASSLWPYEQYF. The CDR3 DNA reads as TGTGCCAGCAGCTTATGGCCCTACGAGCAGTACTTC.

The rearrangement uses TRBV5-1 and TRBJ2-3; 9 bases line up with TRBD2. Germline CDR1 SGHRS, CDR2 YFSETQ. J gave up 5 bases and V 0 bases, and 10 bases lay outside the gene matches. This CDR3 spans 17 amino acids. Written as DNA, the CDR3 is TGCGCCAGCAGCTTGGCCGGGGTAGCGGGGGATGGAGATACGCAGTATTTT. This translates into CASSLAGVAGDGDTQYF. The variable domain in full, completed from reference TRBV5-1 and TRBJ2-3, reads KAGVTQTPRYLIKTRGQQVTLSCSPISGHRSVSWYQQTPGQGLQFLFEYFSETQRNKGNFPGRFSGRQFSNSRSEMNVSTLELGDSALYLCASSLAGVAGDGDTQYFGPGTRLTVL.

The chain combines TRBV11-2 with TRBJ1-1, with TRBD1 matching over 8 bases. The CDR3 consists of 15 residues. Germline V gene lookup returns CDR1 SGHAT and CDR2 FQNNGV. The J segment lost 3 bases and the V segment lost 5 bases, leaving 8 bases of the junction unmatched. The CDR3 DNA reads as TGTGCCAGCAGCGAACAGGGGGAATACGACACTGAAGCTTTCTTT. Encoded protein: CASSEQGEYDTEAFF. The full variable domain, with the rest looked up from reference TRBV11-2 and TRBJ1-1, is EAGVAQSPRYKIIEKRQSVAFWCNPISGHATLYWYQQILGQGPKLLIQFQNNGVVDDSQLPKDRFSAERLKGVDSTLKIQPAKLEDSAVYLCASSEQGEYDTEAFFGQGTRLTVV.

The V gene is TRBV6-5, the J gene TRBJ1-1; 9 nucleotides line up with TRBD1. After removal of 5 bases from V and 4 bases from J, the junction contained 5 bases not matched to a gene. CDR1 MNHEY and CDR2 SVGAGI come from the germline V gene. This CDR3 spans 14 amino acids. The CDR3 loop reads CASSGTGSGTEAFF. In DNA, the CDR3 is TGTGCCAGCAGTGGGACAGGGTCCGGCACTGAAGCTTTCTTT.

The gene calls are TRBV14 and TRBJ2-5, with no clear D. The germline CDR1 and CDR2 sequences are SGHDN and FVKESK. Trimming took 5 bases from V and 4 from J, leaving 11 bases between them. CDR3 length equals 13 residues. CDR3 in amino acids: CASSKRTLETQYF. CDR3 coding DNA: TGTGCCAGCAGCAAAAGAACGTTAGAGACCCAGTACTTC. Full variable domain (remainder filled in from reference TRBV14 and TRBJ2-5): EAGVTQFPSHSVIEKGQTVTLRCDPISGHDNLYWYRRVMGKEIKFLLHFVKESKQDESGMPNNRFLAERTGGTYSTLKVQPAELEDSGVYFCASSKRTLETQYFGPGTRLLVL.

The chain combines TRBV13 with TRBJ2-7; 8 nucleotides line up with TRBD1. The V segment lost 1 base and the J segment 0 bases; nucleotides outside the gene matches: 14. The germline CDR1 and CDR2 sequences are PRHDT and FYEKMQ (reference sequence). This CDR3 has 19 amino acids. The DNA for the CDR3 is TGTGCCAGCAGCTTAGAGGGGACAGGTAGAATTAAGGGCTCCTACGAGCAGTACTTC. It specifies CASSLEGTGRIKGSYEQYF. Full variable domain (rest looked up from reference TRBV13 and TRBJ2-7): AAGVIQSPRHLIKEKRETATLKCYPIPRHDTVYWYQQGPGQDPQFLISFYEKMQSDKGSIPDRFSAQQFSDYHSELNMSSLELGDSALYFCASSLEGTGRIKGSYEQYFGPGTRLTVT.

The rearrangement links TRBV6-4 to TRBJ2-3; the D gene is possibly TRBD1 (6 bases). This CDR3 comprises 15 residues. The germline V gene encodes CDR1 MRHNA and CDR2 SNTAGT. Trimming cost V 5 bases and J 3 bases, with 15 bases left between them. CDR3 DNA: TGTGCCAGCAGTTACCTCACAAGGGGGACAGATACGCAGTATTTT. As protein: CASSYLTRGTDTQYF.

V and J are TRBV4-3 and TRBJ2-5; a weak D match, TRBD2 (6 bases). This CDR3 region has 16 residues. Trimming took off 0 bases at V and 0 bases at J, with 11 bases between the two ends. Germline V CDR1 and CDR2: LGHNA, YSLEER. CDR3 protein: CASSQDGGVYQETQYF. The CDR3 nucleotides read TGCGCCAGCAGCCAAGACGGCGGGGTTTACCAAGAGACCCAGTACTTC.

The gene calls are TRBV7-9 and TRBJ2-3; 9 bases map to TRBD1. This CDR3 comprises 14 residues. CDR1 is SEHNR and CDR2 is FQNEAQ in the germline V gene (reference sequence). J was trimmed by 4 bases and V by 6 bases; bases with no gene match: 5. The DNA of the CDR3 is TGTGCCAGCAGGCCGGGACAGGGACCAGATACGCAGTATTTT. Its translation: CASRPGQGPDTQYF.

In its sample, this clone was seen once. The rearrangement joins TRBV29-1 to TRBJ1-2; tentative D call: TRBD1 (6 bases). The CDR3 is 15 amino acids. Trimming took 5 bases from V and 3 from J, leaving 19 bases between them. Germline loops: CDR1 SQVTM, CDR2 ANQGSEA. The chain's CDR3 is CSVIGGWVSDYGYTF. As DNA, the CDR3 is TGCAGCGTTATCGGGGGCTGGGTGTCGGACTATGGCTACACCTTC.

This clone was counted between two and nine times. This chain joins TRBV13 and TRBJ1-2; 10 bases fit TRBD1. The V gene's germline CDR1 is PRHDT and CDR2 FYEKMQ (reference sequence). V shed 5 bases and J 3 bases; nucleotides not matched to a gene: 9. This CDR3 region has 16 residues. The CDR3 DNA is TGTGCCAGCAGCCCCGGGACAGGGGCGAGTTACTATGGCTACACCTTC. Translation: CASSPGTGASYYGYTF.

This clone was found once. The chain uses TRBV27 and TRBJ2-7, with D hard to call. The V end lost 5 bases, the J end lost 0 bases, and 8 bases lay between the germline ends. The CDR3 loop spans 13 amino acids. CDR1 and CDR2 (germline): MNHEY, SMNVEV (reference sequence). CDR3 nucleotide sequence: TGTGCCAGCAGTAAAGAAGTCTCCTACGAGCAGTACTTC. This gives the protein CASSKEVSYEQYF.

V usage is TRBV27 and J usage is TRBJ1-2; D is unclear. Germline V gene lookup returns CDR1 MNHEY and CDR2 SMNVEV (reference sequence). Trimming took 5 bases from V and 5 from J, leaving 18 bases between them. The CDR3 has 15 amino acids. The CDR3 here is CASSGSRESSYGYTF. As DNA, the CDR3 is TGTGCCAGCAGTGGATCCCGGGAGAGTAGTTATGGCTACACCTTC.

The V call is TRBV13, the J call TRBJ2-1, with D possibly being TRBD2 (6 bases). Trimming left V 4 bases short and J 3 bases short, with 25 bases between. The CDR3 spans 19 residues. Germline V gene lookup returns CDR1 PRHDT and CDR2 FYEKMQ (reference sequence). The CDR3 bases are TGTGCCAGCAGCTCCTCCTCCGCCAACGGGGGACCCCTCTACAATGAGCAGTTCTTC. Its protein product is CASSSSSANGGPLYNEQFF. Full variable domain (outside the CDR3, taken from reference TRBV13 and TRBJ2-1): AAGVIQSPRHLIKEKRETATLKCYPIPRHDTVYWYQQGPGQDPQFLISFYEKMQSDKGSIPDRFSAQQFSDYHSELNMSSLELGDSALYFCASSSSSANGGPLYNEQFFGPGTRLTVL.

The gene calls are TRBV6-1 and TRBJ2-7; D uncertain. The germline V and J ends were trimmed by 4 bases and 5 bases, with 12 bases remaining between them. The germline gives CDR1 MNHNS, CDR2 SASEGT. This CDR3 is 13 amino acids long. This CDR3 reads CASSGQIWDEQYF. The CDR3 bases are TGTGCCAGCAGTGGGCAAATATGGGACGAGCAGTACTTC.

The genes are TRBV6-6 and TRBJ1-5; D is unclear. The germline V gene encodes CDR1 MNHNY and CDR2 SVGAGI (reference sequence). This CDR3 has 14 amino acids. V lost 5 bases and J lost 3, with 11 bases in between. The CDR3 DNA follows: TGTGCCAGCAGTATACACAGTTACAATCAGCCCCAGCATTTT. Translated, it gives CASSIHSYNQPQHF.

This chain joins TRBV4-1 and TRBJ2-7; no clear D gene. CDR3 length equals 15 residues. Germline CDR1 reads MGHRA; CDR2 reads YSYEKL. The germline V and J ends were trimmed by 0 bases and 6 bases, with 15 bases remaining between them. The CDR3 here is CASSQDPEGFGEQYF. Here the CDR3 DNA reads TGCGCCAGCAGCCAAGATCCAGAAGGGTTCGGCGAGCAGTACTTC.